This T cell receptor beta chain was profiled in a study of T cells in localized non-small cell lung cancer. Study conclusions and caveats: For the top 100 tumor clones, a median approximately 50 also appeared in adjacent lung. Higher adjacent-lung clonality was associated with shorter survival. The study found T cell clonality highest in uninvolved adjacent lung, above tumor.

Assay: immunoSEQ multiplex PCR; the TCRdb copy retains only in-frame clones and omits some. The sample comprises 60,000 to 85,000 clones, roughly nine tenths of which are singletons, and 20% to 25% rests with the top ten. V shed 7 bases and J shed 2 bases, with 17 bases lying between them. Germline V gives CDR1 LNHDA, CDR2 SQIVND (reference sequence). The CDR3 loop spans 15 amino acids. This clone appeared once. Its antigen is not identified. The clonotype comes from a male donor at least 60 years old with stage III squamous cell lung carcinoma. V and J are TRBV19 and TRBJ1-2; D uncertain. Sequenced here: peripheral blood, sampled before any cancer treatment. The CDR3 nucleotides read TGTGCCAGTAACCCGAGGCGGGGTCAGAACTATGGCTACACCTTC. As protein: CASNPRRGQNYGYTF. Using reference TRBV19 and TRBJ1-2 for the parts outside the CDR3, the full variable domain is DGGITQSPKYLFRKEGQNVTLSCEQNLNHDAMYWYRQDPGQGLRLIYYSQIVNDFQKGDIAEGYSVSREKKESFPLTVTSAQKNPTAFYLCASNPRRGQNYGYTFGSGTRLTVV.